The 14 T cell receptor beta chains in this list originate from one sample, sequenced in a study of blood T cell repertoires in COVID-19. The repertoire was sequenced with immunoSEQ multiplex PCR; TCRdb's copy has only in-frame clones and lacks some. The sample has approximately 90,000 clones, roughly 80% seen once. The specimen was peripheral blood. These receptor sequences come from a human donor in a cohort sampled during active COVID-19.

CDR3 DNA sequence: TGTGCCAGCAGCGTAGCCGGGGAAGGGCCTGGGGCCAACGTCCTGACTTTC. Encoded protein: CASSVAGEGPGANVLTF. The V call is TRBV9, the J call TRBJ2-6, with D perhaps TRBD2 (5 bases). Germline V lookup: CDR1 SGDLS, CDR2 YYNGEE. The CDR3 extends over 17 amino acids. V lost 0 bases to trimming and J lost 2 bases, with 12 bases between them.

The V and J genes are TRBV28 and TRBJ2-7, with 12 bases lining up with TRBD2. V lost 8 bases to trimming and J lost 0 bases; unmatched junction nucleotides: 5. This CDR3 spans 15 amino acids. Germline CDR1 MDHEN, CDR2 SYDVKM. This chain's CDR3 is CASDTTSGSSYEQYF. The CDR3 bases are TGTGCCAGCGACACGACTAGCGGGAGCTCCTACGAGCAGTACTTC.

The rearrangement joins TRBV28 to TRBJ1-5, with D tentatively TRBD1 (6 bases). The germline V gene encodes CDR1 MDHEN and CDR2 SYDVKM. V lost 3 bases to trimming and J lost 4 bases, with 10 bases between them. This CDR3 is 14 amino acids long. The CDR3 nucleotides read TGTGCCAGCAGTTTCGACAGGACAAATCAGCCCCAGCATTTT. This translates into CASSFDRTNQPQHF. Full variable domain (remainder filled in from reference TRBV28 and TRBJ1-5): DVKVTQSSRYLVKRTGEKVFLECVQDMDHENMFWYRQDPGLGLRLIYFSYDVKMKEKGDIPEGYSVSREKKERFSLILESASTNQTSMYLCASSFDRTNQPQHFGDGTRLSIL.

This chain links TRBV19 with TRBJ1-2; D might be TRBD1 (5 bases). CDR1 LNHDA and CDR2 SQIVND come from the germline V gene (reference sequence). V lost 4 bases and J lost 1, with 7 bases in between. The CDR3 contains 13 residues. CDR3 amino acids: CASSTGGNYGYTF. The CDR3 bases are TGTGCCAGTAGTACGGGGGGTAACTATGGCTACACCTTC.

This chain joins TRBV18 and TRBJ2-2; D may be TRBD1 (5 bases). From germline, CDR1 is KGHSH and CDR2 LQKENI. The CDR3 has 15 residues. V was trimmed by 2 bases and J by 5 bases, leaving 12 bases between them. The CDR3 region is CASSPWGARTGELFF. CDR3 DNA sequence: TGTGCCAGCTCACCATGGGGCGCGCGGACCGGGGAGCTGTTTTTT.

The gene calls are TRBV28 and TRBJ2-1, with D unresolved. The CDR3 length is 15 residues. The germline V gene encodes CDR1 MDHEN and CDR2 SYDVKM. V shed 5 bases and J shed 12 bases, with 23 bases lying between them. In DNA, the CDR3 is TGTGCCAGCAGTGCCGGTTTAGTTGAGTCGTTTCGGCAGTTCTTC. Its protein product is CASSAGLVESFRQFF.

V is TRBV2 and J is TRBJ2-1; the D is unclear. Per the germline V gene, CDR1 is SNHLY and CDR2 is FYNNEI. V lost 6 bases, J lost 5 bases, and 17 bases lay in between. This CDR3 is built from 15 residues. The CDR3 here is CASSLVKEGDNEQFF. The DNA for the CDR3 is TGTGCCAGCAGCCTAGTTAAGGAAGGCGACAATGAGCAGTTCTTC.

V is TRBV20-1 and J is TRBJ2-3; D possibly corresponds to TRBD2 (6 bases). The germline V and J ends were trimmed by 3 bases and 0 bases, with 13 bases remaining between them. This CDR3 is 15 amino acids long. CDR1 is DFQATT, CDR2 SNEGSKA, per germline (reference sequence). The CDR3 reads CSASVGGPSTDTQYF. As DNA, the CDR3 is TGCAGTGCTAGTGTCGGGGGACCTAGCACAGATACGCAGTATTTT.

V and J are TRBV30 and TRBJ1-2, with 7 bases fitting TRBD1. V was pared by 3 bases and J by 3 bases, with 4 bases of the junction left unmatched. This CDR3 spans 13 amino acids. Per the germline V gene, CDR1 is GTSNPN and CDR2 is SVGIG (reference sequence). CDR3 sequence (DNA): TGTGCCTGGAGCCTCAGGGGGGACTATGGCTACACCTTC. Protein: CAWSLRGDYGYTF.

This chain links TRBV7-8 with TRBJ2-2, with 10 bases matching TRBD1. The CDR3 totals 16 residues. Germline CDR1 reads SGHVS; CDR2 reads FQNEAQ. V shed 5 bases, J shed 6 bases, and the junction held 9 bases outside the gene matches. The CDR3 bases are TGTGCCAGCAGCCGCCAAAGACAGGGGGCCGCCGGGGAGCTGTTTTTT. Translation: CASSRQRQGAAGELFF.

This clone was detected once. J is TRBJ1-5 and V is TRBV19; 8 nucleotides align to TRBD1. Germline CDR1 LNHDA, CDR2 SQIVND (reference sequence). The CDR3 is made up of 16 amino acids. Trimming removed 3 bases from V and 2 bases from J; junction bases left unmatched: 6. CDR3: CASSISPGGGNQPQHF. CDR3 nucleotides: TGTGCCAGTAGTATCTCTCCAGGGGGCGGCAATCAGCCCCAGCATTTT.

The chain recombines TRBV7-3 with TRBJ2-2, with a weak D call TRBD1 (5 bases). V was trimmed by 1 base and J by 4 bases, leaving 13 bases between them. CDR3 length equals 16 residues. Germline CDR1 reads SGHTA; CDR2 reads FQGTGA. CDR3 sequence: CASSLRAQGSTGELFF. Here the CDR3 DNA reads TGTGCCAGCAGCTTAAGGGCCCAGGGCAGCACCGGGGAGCTGTTTTTT.

The chain uses TRBV11-2 and TRBJ2-3, with D tentatively TRBD1 (5 bases). Germline V gene data show CDR1 as SGHAT and CDR2 as FQNNGV. CDR3 size: 17 residues. Trimming took 5 bases from V and 0 from J, leaving 18 bases between them. CDR3 protein: CASSHDRVSLSTDTQYF. CDR3 in DNA: TGTGCCAGCAGCCACGACAGAGTTTCATTGAGCACAGATACGCAGTATTTT.

This chain links TRBV9 with TRBJ2-3, with a weak D call TRBD1 (5 bases). Between the trimmed V and J ends, which lost 3 bases and 3 bases, there was a span of 14 bases. The CDR3 contains 15 residues. Germline V gene sequence: CDR1 SGDLS, CDR2 YYNGEE. The CDR3 nucleotides read TGTGCCAGCAGCGAGTCCCCTTCAGGGACAGATACGCAGTATTTT. This codes for CASSESPSGTDTQYF.